This T cell receptor beta chain was captured by sequencing in a study of T cell responses to AZD1222 COVID-19 vaccine. Overall study: Combined were second doses at about 4 or about 12 weeks.

Study conclusions and caveats: White British donors predominated, females outnumbered males, and clonal diversity was possibly underestimated. Among those given AZD1222, only six were seropositive at baseline.

Germline loops: CDR1 SGDLS, CDR2 YYNGEE. This CDR3 region has 9 residues. V lost 3 bases and J lost 13, with 2 bases in between. Concerning this clone itself: Its antigen is not identified.

Produced via immunoSEQ multiplex PCR; TCRdb's table is partial and in-frame only. The table lists approximately 110,000 clones, about 87% of them singletons, with 4.4% in the top ten. The sequence was obtained from an adult in good health. V usage is TRBV9 and J usage is TRBJ1-6; no reliable D call. The sample was peripheral blood, taken on day 0 of AZD1222 vaccination. The chain's CDR3 is CASSAPLHF. CDR3 coding DNA: TGTGCCAGCAGCGCTCCCCTCCACTTT.